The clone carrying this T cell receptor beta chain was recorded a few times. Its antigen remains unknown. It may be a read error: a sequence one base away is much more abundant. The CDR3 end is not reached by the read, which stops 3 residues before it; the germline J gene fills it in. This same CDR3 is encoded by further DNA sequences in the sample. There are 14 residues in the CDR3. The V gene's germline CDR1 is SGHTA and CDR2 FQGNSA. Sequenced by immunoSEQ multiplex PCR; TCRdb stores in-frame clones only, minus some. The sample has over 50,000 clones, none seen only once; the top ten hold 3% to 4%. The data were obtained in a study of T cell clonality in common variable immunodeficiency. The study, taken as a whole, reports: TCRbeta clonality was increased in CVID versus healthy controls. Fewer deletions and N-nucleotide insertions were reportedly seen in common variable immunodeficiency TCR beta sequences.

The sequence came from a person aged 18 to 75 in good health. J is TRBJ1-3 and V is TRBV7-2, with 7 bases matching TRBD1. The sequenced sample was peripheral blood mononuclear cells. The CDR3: CASSHAGQKNTIYF. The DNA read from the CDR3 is TGTGCCAGCAGCCACGCGGGACAGAAAAACACA.